The following is a T cell receptor (beta chain) sequence with its context. What it recognizes is unknown. Germline-derived CDR1 and CDR2 are MGHDK and SYGVNS. The V gene lost 6 bases and the J gene lost 1 base, with 19 bases spanning the gap. The CDR3 covers 16 residues. This specimen comes from a study of T cells in Graves' hyperthyroidism and ophthalmopathy. Study-wide findings and caveats: Blood also contained most expanded thyroid clonotypes above 0.001.

For Graves' hyperthyroidism to be stable, ophthalmopathy could not progress within 18 months. Thyroid ultrasound, orbital computed tomography, clinical symptoms, and serum thyroxine and TRAb underpinned diagnoses. RNA transcripts provided the source from which TCR beta CDR3 regions were amplified. An initial round of RT-PCR targeting the TCR CDR3 relied on the HTBI primer set. MiXCR, run by TCRdb on the multiplex PCR reads, gives a single entry per CDR3 protein. The repertoire includes roughly 840,000 distinct CDR3 sequences, more than 30% of them detected once, and approximately 10% sits in the top ten.

The chain employs TRBV25-1 and TRBJ2-7; a weak D match, TRBD1 (5 bases). This TCR came from a man in his late teens or twenties with Graves' hyperthyroidism. The sequencing input was blood. CDR3 residues: CASSFTLGHLSYEQYF. The CDR3 region has the DNA TGTGCCAGCAGCTTCACTCTCGGACACTTATCCTACGAGCAGTACTTC.